This T cell receptor beta chain derives from a study of T cells after yellow fever vaccination. The overall study: Low-cell-number fractions were prepared with SMART-Seq v4 Ultra Low Input. Study-level findings and limits: The secondary response was weaker, and its peak arrived faster, on day 5 versus 15. Primary-vaccination clones mostly resurfaced post-booster (under 98% CD4, just under 90% CD8).

This CDR3 spans 15 amino acids. Germline CDR1 and CDR2: SGHTS and YDEGEE. V lost 2 bases and J lost 6, with 14 bases in between. About this clonotype: The antigen is undetermined.

Conversion of TCR transcripts into cDNA relied on 5'RACE template switching, which added a universal primer site and UMIs. TCRdb re-called the 5' RACE reads with MiXCR, one entry per CDR3 protein. This sample has about 550,000 distinct CDR3 sequences, with about a fifth found just once. Here the sequenced sample was PBMCs, taken 15 days after the yellow fever booster vaccination. The rearrangement links TRBV5-8 to TRBJ2-2; D perhaps matches TRBD2 (6 bases). This receptor was taken from a man under 40 who received the YFV17D yellow fever vaccine. This chain's CDR3 is CASSLRRAEAGELFF. The CDR3 nucleotides are TGTGCCAGCAGCTTACGGAGGGCGGAGGCCGGGGAGCTGTTTTTT.